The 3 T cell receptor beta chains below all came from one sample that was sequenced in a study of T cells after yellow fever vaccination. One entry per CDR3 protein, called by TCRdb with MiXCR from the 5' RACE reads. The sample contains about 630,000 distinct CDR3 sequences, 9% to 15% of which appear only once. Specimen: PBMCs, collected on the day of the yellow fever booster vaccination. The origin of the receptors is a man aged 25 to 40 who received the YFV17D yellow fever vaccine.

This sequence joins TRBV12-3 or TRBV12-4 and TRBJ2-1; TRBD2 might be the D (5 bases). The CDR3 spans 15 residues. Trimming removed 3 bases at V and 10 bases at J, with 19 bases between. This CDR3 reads CASSLWRVGTQEQFF. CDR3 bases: TGTGCCAGCAGTTTGTGGCGGGTGGGAACCCAGGAGCAGTTCTTC.

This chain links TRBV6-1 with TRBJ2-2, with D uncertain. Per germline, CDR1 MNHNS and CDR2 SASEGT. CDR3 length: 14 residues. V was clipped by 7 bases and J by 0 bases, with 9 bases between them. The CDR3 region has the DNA TGTGCCAGCATAGGACGGACGAACACCGGGGAGCTGTTTTTT. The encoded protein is CASIGRTNTGELFF.

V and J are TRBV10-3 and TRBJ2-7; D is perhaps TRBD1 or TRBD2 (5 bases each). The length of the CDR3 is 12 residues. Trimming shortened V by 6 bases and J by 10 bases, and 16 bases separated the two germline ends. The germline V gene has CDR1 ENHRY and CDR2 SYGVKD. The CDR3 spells CAIRDGTVPQYF. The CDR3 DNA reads TGTGCCATCAGGGATGGGACGGTCCCCCAGTACTTC.